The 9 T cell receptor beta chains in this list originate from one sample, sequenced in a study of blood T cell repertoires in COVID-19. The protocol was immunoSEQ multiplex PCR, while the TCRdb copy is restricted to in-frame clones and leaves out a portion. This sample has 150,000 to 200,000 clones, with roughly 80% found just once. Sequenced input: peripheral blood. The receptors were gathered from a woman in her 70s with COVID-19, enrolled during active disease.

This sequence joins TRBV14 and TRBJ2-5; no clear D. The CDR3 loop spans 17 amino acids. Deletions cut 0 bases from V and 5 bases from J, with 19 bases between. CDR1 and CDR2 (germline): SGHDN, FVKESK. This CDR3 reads CASSQDGKAMRVETQYF. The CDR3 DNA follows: TGTGCCAGCAGCCAAGATGGTAAAGCAATGCGTGTTGAGACCCAGTACTTC.

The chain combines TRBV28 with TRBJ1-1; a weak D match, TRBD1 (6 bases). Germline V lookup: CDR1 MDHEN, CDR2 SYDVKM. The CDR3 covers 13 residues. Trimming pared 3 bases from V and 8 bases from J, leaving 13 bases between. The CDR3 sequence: CASSFPTTGEAFF. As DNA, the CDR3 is TGTGCCAGCAGTTTTCCCACGACAGGCGAAGCTTTCTTT.

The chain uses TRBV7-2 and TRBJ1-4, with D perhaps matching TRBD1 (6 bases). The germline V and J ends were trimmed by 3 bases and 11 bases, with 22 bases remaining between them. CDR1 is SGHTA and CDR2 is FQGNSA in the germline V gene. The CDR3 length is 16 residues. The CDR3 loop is CASSFGQSGSGAKLFF. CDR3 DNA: TGTGCCAGCAGCTTTGGGCAGTCAGGTTCAGGGGCTAAACTGTTTTTT.

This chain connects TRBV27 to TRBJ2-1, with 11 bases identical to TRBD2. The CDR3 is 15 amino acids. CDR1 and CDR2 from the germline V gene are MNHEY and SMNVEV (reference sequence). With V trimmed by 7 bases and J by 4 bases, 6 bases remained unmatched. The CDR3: CASTLGTSGYNEQFF. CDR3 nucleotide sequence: TGTGCCAGCACCCTCGGGACTAGCGGTTACAATGAGCAGTTCTTC.

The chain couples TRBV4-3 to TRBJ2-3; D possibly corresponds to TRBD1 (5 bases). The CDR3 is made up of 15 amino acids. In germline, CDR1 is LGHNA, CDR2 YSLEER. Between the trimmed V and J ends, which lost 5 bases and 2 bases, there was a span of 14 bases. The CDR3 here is CASSAQGGDTDTQYF. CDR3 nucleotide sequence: TGCGCCAGCAGCGCCCAGGGTGGGGACACAGATACGCAGTATTTT.

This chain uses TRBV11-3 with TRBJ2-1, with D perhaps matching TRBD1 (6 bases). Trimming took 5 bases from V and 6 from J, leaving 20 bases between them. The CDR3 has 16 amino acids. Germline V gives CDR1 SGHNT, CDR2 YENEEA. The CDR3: CASSARTAHASNEQFF. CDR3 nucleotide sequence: TGTGCCAGCAGCGCAAGGACAGCCCATGCTTCCAATGAGCAGTTCTTC.

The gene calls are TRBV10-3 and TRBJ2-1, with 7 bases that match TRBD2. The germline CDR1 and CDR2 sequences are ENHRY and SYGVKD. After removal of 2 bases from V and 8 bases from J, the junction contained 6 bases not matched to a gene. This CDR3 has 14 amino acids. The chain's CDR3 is CAISEETSIDEQFF. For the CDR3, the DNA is TGTGCCATCAGTGAGGAGACTAGCATCGATGAGCAGTTCTTC.

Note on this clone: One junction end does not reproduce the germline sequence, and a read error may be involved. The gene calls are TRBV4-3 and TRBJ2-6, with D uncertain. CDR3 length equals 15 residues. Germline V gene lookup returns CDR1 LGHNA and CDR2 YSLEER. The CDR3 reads CASSRSVSGANVLTF. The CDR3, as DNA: TGCGCCAGTAGCCGGTCGGTCTCTGGGGCCAACGTCCTGACTTTC.

The CDR3 sequence is CASQVEKARGPYGYTF. CDR3 nucleotides: TGTGCCAGCCAAGTTGAGAAAGCCAGGGGGCCCTATGGCTACACCTTC. The chain couples TRBV28 to TRBJ1-2, with 8 bases fitting TRBD1. This CDR3 has 16 amino acids. The J segment lost 4 bases and the V segment lost 8 bases, leaving 15 bases of the junction unmatched. Germline lookup yields CDR1 MDHEN and CDR2 SYDVKM.